These T cell receptor beta chains were read from a single sample in a study of identical twins. TCRdb redid the calling of the 5' RACE reads with MiXCR, one entry per CDR3 protein. The sample includes approximately 150,000 distinct CDR3 sequences, roughly 3.3% of them seen just once. Source material: memory T cells sorted from blood. These receptors originate from a man between 18 and 35 years old in good health. Each CDR3 is given with its conserved first and last residue. The D gene is left open where the match is weak. Rows give clone size only sometimes, using once, few, many, or a class for an expanded clone.

CDR3 DNA: TGTGCCAGCAGTTACCAGACGGGACGGCGGGGGGAGACCCAGTACTTC
CDR3 protein: CASSYQTGRRGETQYF
clone size: -
D gene: TRBD2
J gene: TRBJ2-5
V gene: TRBV6-2/TRBV6-3
CDR3 length: 16

CDR3 DNA: TGTGCCGGAGGACAGGGGGCGGCTGGAAACACCATATATTTT
CDR3 protein: CAGGQGAAGNTIYF
clone size: many
D gene: TRBD1
J gene: TRBJ1-3
V gene: TRBV6-1
CDR3 length: 14

CDR3 DNA: TGTGCCAGCAGCCCCCTCGTAGCTAGCGGGACCTACGAGCAGTACTTC
CDR3 protein: CASSPLVASGTYEQYF
clone size: many
D gene: TRBD2
J gene: TRBJ2-7
V gene: TRBV9
CDR3 length: 16

CDR3 DNA: TGTGCCAGCAGTGGACAGGGGACGGCTGGGGCCAACGTCCTGACTTTC
CDR3 protein: CASSGQGTAGANVLTF
clone size: many
D gene: TRBD1
J gene: TRBJ2-6
V gene: TRBV2
CDR3 length: 16

CDR3 DNA: TGTGCCAGCAGCTTAGAGGGACAGGGTGCCGGGGAGCTGTTTTTT
CDR3 protein: CASSLEGQGAGELFF
clone size: many
D gene: TRBD1
J gene: TRBJ2-2
V gene: TRBV7-6
CDR3 length: 15

CDR3 DNA: TGTGCCAGCTCGGGACAGTTTCAAGAGACCCAGTACTTC
CDR3 protein: CASSGQFQETQYF
clone size: many
D gene: TRBD1
J gene: TRBJ2-5
V gene: TRBV7-2
CDR3 length: 13

CDR3 DNA: TGTGCCAGCAGCCAAGATCCCCGGACAGGGTACAATGAGCAGTTCTTC
CDR3 protein: CASSQDPRTGYNEQFF
clone size: -
D gene: TRBD1
J gene: TRBJ2-1
V gene: TRBV4-2
CDR3 length: 16

CDR3 DNA: TGTGCCAGCTCACCACCGGAGGGTTCAGCCAAAAACATTCAGTACTTC
CDR3 protein: CASSPPEGSAKNIQYF
clone size: many
D gene: -
J gene: TRBJ2-4
V gene: TRBV18
CDR3 length: 16

CDR3 DNA: TGTGCCAGCAGCTTGTCGGGCCTAAGAGGCTACGAGCAGTACTTC
CDR3 protein: CASSLSGLRGYEQYF
clone size: -
D gene: -
J gene: TRBJ2-7
V gene: TRBV7-9
CDR3 length: 15

CDR3 DNA: TGTGCCACCAGTGACAGTACCGTTGGGCCAAACAATGAGCAGTTCTTC
CDR3 protein: CATSDSTVGPNNEQFF
clone size: many
D gene: -
J gene: TRBJ2-1
V gene: TRBV24-1
CDR3 length: 16

CDR3 DNA: TGCGCCAGCAGCTTGGAATCGCGGGGGGAGGAGACCCAGTACTTC
CDR3 protein: CASSLESRGEETQYF
clone size: many
D gene: TRBD2
J gene: TRBJ2-5
V gene: TRBV5-1
CDR3 length: 15

CDR3 DNA: TGCAGTGCTAGAGATAGACTGGCCTCCTACAATGAGCAGTTCTTC
CDR3 protein: CSARDRLASYNEQFF
clone size: many
D gene: -
J gene: TRBJ2-1
V gene: TRBV20-1
CDR3 length: 15

CDR3 DNA: TGTGCCAGCAGCCTAGTACCGGGACAGGGGATATTTCAGCCCCAGCATTTT
CDR3 protein: CASSLVPGQGIFQPQHF
clone size: many
D gene: TRBD1
J gene: TRBJ1-5
V gene: TRBV12-3/TRBV12-4
CDR3 length: 17

CDR3 DNA: TGTGCCAGCAGTTCGCATAGATGGGCCCAGCATTTT
CDR3 protein: CASSSHRWAQHF
clone size: many
D gene: -
J gene: TRBJ1-5
V gene: TRBV12-3/TRBV12-4
CDR3 length: 12

CDR3 DNA: TGCAGCGTTACGGGGGGGGGTTACGAGCAGTACTTC
CDR3 protein: CSVTGGGYEQYF
clone size: many
D gene: TRBD2
J gene: TRBJ2-7
V gene: TRBV29-1
CDR3 length: 12

CDR3 DNA: TGCAGCGTTGCGGCTAGCGGGAGAGGCTGGGACAATGAGCAGTTCTTC
CDR3 protein: CSVAASGRGWDNEQFF
clone size: many
D gene: TRBD2
J gene: TRBJ2-1
V gene: TRBV29-1
CDR3 length: 16

CDR3 DNA: TGTGCCACCAGTGATACGAGGCGGGAGCTCGCAGATACGCAGTATTTT
CDR3 protein: CATSDTRRELADTQYF
clone size: few
D gene: TRBD2
J gene: TRBJ2-3
V gene: TRBV24-1
CDR3 length: 16

CDR3 DNA: TGTGCCAGCAGTGAATTGGGACAGGGAAACACCATATATTTT
CDR3 protein: CASSELGQGNTIYF
clone size: many
D gene: TRBD1
J gene: TRBJ1-3
V gene: TRBV6-1
CDR3 length: 14

CDR3 DNA: TGTGCCAGCAGCTTAGGACTAGCGGGAGGGGAGTACTTC
CDR3 protein: CASSLGLAGGEYF
clone size: many
D gene: TRBD2
J gene: TRBJ2-4
V gene: TRBV7-2
CDR3 length: 13

CDR3 DNA: TGTGCCAGCAGCCCTTATTTGGCCCTAGCTTATGAGCAGTTCTTC
CDR3 protein: CASSPYLALAYEQFF
clone size: many
D gene: -
J gene: TRBJ2-1
V gene: TRBV7-8
CDR3 length: 15

CDR3 DNA: TGTGCCAGCAGTCCGGGACTAGCGTCAGATACGCAGTATTTT
CDR3 protein: CASSPGLASDTQYF
clone size: many
D gene: TRBD2
J gene: TRBJ2-3
V gene: TRBV27
CDR3 length: 14

CDR3 DNA: TGTGCCAGCAGCCAAGGACTAGCGGGAGGATTCGAGACCCAGTACTTC
CDR3 protein: CASSQGLAGGFETQYF
clone size: many
D gene: TRBD2
J gene: TRBJ2-5
V gene: TRBV4-2
CDR3 length: 16